This T cell receptor (beta chain) emerged from a study of a mutant IDH1 vaccine in newly diagnosed glioma (dated by TCRdb to 2020 to 2023). At the level of the whole study: Vaccination began 4-6 weeks after radiotherapy alone, or alongside temozolomide cycles in the chemotherapy-containing groups. Prior to enrollment, standard therapy consisting of radiotherapy alone, temozolomide alone, or radiochemotherapy with temozolomide had been administered to patients, with the combination being received by most patients. For exploratory analyses, longitudinal TCRB deep sequencing was carried out in some 25 treated patients wherever samples were available. Six visits were used for peripheral blood collection: V03 (baseline), V05, V07, V10, V12 and V13. The week-35 safety follow-up was designated visit V12, and the week-47 end of study was designated visit V13. Of the roughly 31 treated patients, roughly 62% were male and around 40% were female, and the mean age was 40.4 years. The full study reports these points: Pseudoprogression appeared unrelated to alterations in the top peripheral T cell clonotypes detected by TCRB sequencing. Vaccine-induced immune responses across multiple MHC alleles were detected in 80% to 95% of patients. Selection of PBMC samples for TCRB deep sequencing was based on availability. The authors stated that sample limitations prevented analyses of patient blood samples from being reproduced.

Worth noting for this clone: Which antigen it targets is not known. Per-nucleotide qualities are absent, and no much larger clonotype sits a single base away.

This specimen's time point label, interpreted: week 35, safety follow-up. Each vaccine dose, consisting of 300 ug of a 20-mer mutant IDH1 peptide in Montanide, was administered subcutaneously with topical imiquimod. Patients received eight vaccinations in weeks 1, 3, 5, 7, 11, 15, 19 and 23, corresponding to visits V03 through V10. The donors had newly diagnosed IDH1-mutant astrocytomas of WHO grade 3 or 4 that showed loss of nuclear ATRX. The samples were drawn from NOA16, a multicentre, single-arm, open-label phase I trial in Germany that tested a mutant IDH1 peptide vaccine in humans for the first time. Genomic DNA for TCRB sequencing was extracted from EDTA blood using the DNeasy Blood and Tissue Kit. CDR3 length: 13 amino acids, cysteine to phenylalanine. The entry retains the CDR3 DNA only, 39 bases that are in frame from base 1. The germline V gene encodes CDR1 SEHNR and CDR2 FQNEAQ (reference sequence). Deletion took 5 bases off V and 4 bases off J, with a span of 12 bases between the germline ends.

Library preparation employed the immunoSEQ multiplex PCR assay. The hsTCRB Kit was used according to the manufacturer's protocol to amplify rearranged TCR beta chain sequences. TCRB libraries were sequenced on an Illumina MiSeq. In the original analysis: The kit vendor's proprietary platform handled demultiplexing, trimming and gene mapping. In TCRdb, the immuneACCESS table is reduced to in-frame sequences with V and J assigned. These tables do not hold every clone; where another copy was compared, an unresolved V gene accounts for under half, and the others remain unexplained. Clone size and V and J calls were adopted from that table, with D and trimming inferred from the DNA. The sample table records roughly 64,000 clones; 74% of these occur just once. The top ten clones comprise 4.7% of the sample.

This receptor chain uses TRBV7-9 and TRBJ2-7; no D gene can be assigned with confidence. This TCR was sampled from a man between 50 and 59 years old with glioma. Here the sequenced sample was PBMCs, taken from a glioma patient whose treatment included an IDH1 peptide vaccine. The CDR3: CASSPIPVYEQYF. DNA sequence: TGTGCCAGCAGCCCTATCCCGGTATACGAGCAGTACTTC.